The 14 T cell receptor beta chains presented below share a single source sample, sequenced in a study of blood T cell repertoires in COVID-19. TCRdb keeps only in-frame clones here, not all; method: immunoSEQ multiplex PCR. The sample has about 70,000 clones, around 85% seen once. The sequenced material came from peripheral blood. Source of these receptors: an elderly woman with active or convalescent COVID-19.

The V and J genes are TRBV28 and TRBJ1-4; a possible D gene is TRBD1 (5 bases). V was shortened by 8 bases and J by 4 bases, with 14 bases between the two germline ends. The germline V gene has CDR1 MDHEN and CDR2 SYDVKM. This CDR3 spans 14 amino acids. The CDR3 is CASRKPGGNEKLFF. The CDR3 DNA sequence: TGTGCCAGCCGCAAACCGGGGGGTAATGAAAAACTGTTTTTT.

The rearrangement links TRBV2 to TRBJ1-4, with D perhaps TRBD1 (5 bases). Trimming took 9 bases from V and 6 from J, leaving 14 bases between them. CDR3 length: 13 residues. Germline assignment: CDR1 SNHLY and CDR2 FYNNEI. CDR3: CARRAGGDEKLFF. The CDR3 coding sequence is TGTGCCAGAAGGGCGGGAGGGGATGAAAAACTGTTTTTT.

This rearrangement joins TRBV6-5 to TRBJ1-2; D is perhaps TRBD1 (5 bases). Germline loops: CDR1 MNHEY, CDR2 SVGAGI. The CDR3 covers 15 residues. The V end was cut by 2 bases, the J end by 2 bases, with 12 bases between. The chain's CDR3 is CASSYRVDRNYGYTF. The CDR3 DNA follows: TGTGCCAGCAGTTACCGGGTCGACAGAAACTATGGCTACACCTTC.

The rearrangement links TRBV29-1 to TRBJ2-7; weak D call: TRBD1 (5 bases). V lost 4 bases and J lost 2, with 12 bases in between. Germline loops: CDR1 SQVTM, CDR2 ANQGSEA. The CDR3 is made up of 13 amino acids. The CDR3 loop reads CSVARVGTYEQYF. Here the CDR3 DNA reads TGCAGCGTTGCCAGGGTGGGTACCTACGAGCAGTACTTC.

The rearrangement joins TRBV3-1 (or the pseudogene TRBV3-2) to TRBJ2-7, with 10 bases matching TRBD1. From germline, CDR1 is LGHDT and CDR2 YNNKEL (reference sequence). This CDR3 comprises 15 residues. The junction had 9 bases not matched to a gene; V was cut back by 4 bases and J by 6 bases. This chain's CDR3 is CASSPRTGGTTEQYF. DNA for the CDR3: TGTGCCAGCAGCCCGCGGACAGGGGGAACTACCGAGCAGTACTTC.

The J gene is TRBJ1-1, the V gene TRBV5-1, with a tentative D call TRBD1 (6 bases). Germline-derived CDR1 and CDR2 are SGHRS and YFSETQ. V was clipped by 2 bases and J by 1 base, with 12 bases between them. The CDR3 consists of 15 residues. CDR3 DNA sequence: TGCGCCAGCAGCTTTGCCCAGACAGGGAACACTGAAGCTTTCTTT. As protein: CASSFAQTGNTEAFF.

The V gene is TRBV19, the J gene TRBJ2-2, with 8 bases identical to TRBD1. The germline V gene has CDR1 LNHDA and CDR2 SQIVND (reference sequence). V lost 1 base and J lost 2; bases outside the gene matches: 3. The CDR3 has 16 residues. CDR3 coding DNA: TGTGCCAGTAGTATAGGCGGGACAGGAAACACCGGGGAGCTGTTTTTT. Residues: CASSIGGTGNTGELFF.

This clone was counted once. The junction shows a germline mismatch at one end, possibly a read error. V and J are TRBV7-7 and TRBJ2-1; 10 bases map to TRBD2. The CDR3 length is 15 residues. The germline gives CDR1 SSHAT, CDR2 FNYEAQ (reference sequence). CDR3 sequence (DNA): TGTGCTAGCAGCTTAGGTAGCGGGGGGTCCAATGAGCAGTTCTTC. Its protein product is CASSLGSGGSNEQFF.

The chain couples TRBV5-4 to TRBJ1-2; 10 positions match TRBD1. The CDR3 is 15 residues long. V was clipped by 2 bases and J by 7 bases; unmatched bases: 8. Germline V gene sequence: CDR1 SGHNT, CDR2 YYREEE (reference sequence). The CDR3 is CASSLGTGVNSGYTF. CDR3 DNA sequence: TGTGCCAGCAGCTTAGGGACAGGGGTGAATAGTGGCTACACCTTC.

The V call is TRBV5-1, the J call TRBJ2-7; unclear D gene. Germline CDR1 SGHRS, CDR2 YFSETQ. Deletions cut 0 bases from V and 4 bases from J, with 11 bases between. The CDR3 totals 14 residues. The CDR3 DNA reads TGCGCCAGCAGCTTGGAGTCTTCTAAGTACGAGCAGTACTTC. Its protein is CASSLESSKYEQYF.

The chain uses TRBV30 and TRBJ2-5; 11 bases match TRBD2. Germline V gene data show CDR1 as GTSNPN and CDR2 as SVGIG (reference sequence). This CDR3 has 19 residues. J was trimmed by 1 base and V by 3 bases; bases with no gene match: 16. CDR3 nucleotides: TGTGCCTGGAGGGAAGGGACTAGCGGACGCACAGACCCCCAAGAGACCCAGTACTTC. Its protein is CAWREGTSGRTDPQETQYF.

The chain employs TRBV20-1 and TRBJ1-1; D is uncertain. V was clipped by 4 bases and J by 12 bases, with 9 bases between them. The CDR3 is made up of 9 amino acids. The germline V gene has CDR1 DFQATT and CDR2 SNEGSKA (reference sequence). The CDR3 spells CSATQISFF. Here the CDR3 DNA reads TGCAGTGCTACTCAGATTTCTTTCTTT.

The chain is built from TRBV29-1 and TRBJ1-2, with TRBD1 matching 11 bases. Germline V gene sequence: CDR1 SQVTM, CDR2 ANQGSEA. The CDR3 consists of 16 residues. V trimming: 4 bases; J trimming: 8 bases; junction bases outside the gene matches: 15. The CDR3 region is CSVGGQGAEILRGYTF. DNA for the CDR3: TGCAGCGTTGGAGGACAGGGGGCGGAAATATTAAGGGGCTACACCTTC. The whole variable domain, remainder taken from reference TRBV29-1 and TRBJ1-2, is SAVISQKPSRDICQRGTSLTIQCQVDSQVTMMFWYRQQPGQSLTLIATANQGSEATYESGFVIDKFPISRPNLTFSTLTVSNMSPEDSSIYLCSVGGQGAEILRGYTFGSGTRLTVV.

V is TRBV18 and J is TRBJ1-3; 7 bases are a match to TRBD1. The J segment lost 4 bases and the V segment lost 5 bases, leaving 11 bases of the junction unmatched. Germline CDR1 reads KGHSH; CDR2 reads LQKENI. CDR3 size: 16 residues. In nucleotides, the CDR3 is TGTGCCAGCTCATCAAATACAGGGGCAGTCGGAAACACCATATATTTT. This encodes CASSSNTGAVGNTIYF.